This T cell receptor beta chain was captured by sequencing in a study of T cell responses to AZD1222 COVID-19 vaccine. Study conclusions and caveats: In all cases, repertoires were sampled only after the peak T cell response.

This CDR3 region has 16 residues. This clone is a singleton in its sample. Antigen: not known. Repertoires were generated with immunoSEQ multiplex PCR, while TCRdb's copy carries only in-frame clones and drops some. The sample includes roughly 180,000 clones, about 92% seen only once; the top ten take 1% to 1.5%. This chain uses TRBV21-1 with TRBJ1-4; the listed D gene, TRBD1, was not tested against the DNA. TRBV21-1 is noted as a pseudogene. Material: peripheral blood, obtained 28 days after the second AZD1222 dose. This receptor was identified in an adult who received the AZD1222 COVID-19 vaccine. CDR3 DNA sequence: TGTGCCAGCAGCAAAATGGGGGACAGGGATAATGAAAAACTGTTTTTT. As protein: CASSKMGDRDNEKLFF.